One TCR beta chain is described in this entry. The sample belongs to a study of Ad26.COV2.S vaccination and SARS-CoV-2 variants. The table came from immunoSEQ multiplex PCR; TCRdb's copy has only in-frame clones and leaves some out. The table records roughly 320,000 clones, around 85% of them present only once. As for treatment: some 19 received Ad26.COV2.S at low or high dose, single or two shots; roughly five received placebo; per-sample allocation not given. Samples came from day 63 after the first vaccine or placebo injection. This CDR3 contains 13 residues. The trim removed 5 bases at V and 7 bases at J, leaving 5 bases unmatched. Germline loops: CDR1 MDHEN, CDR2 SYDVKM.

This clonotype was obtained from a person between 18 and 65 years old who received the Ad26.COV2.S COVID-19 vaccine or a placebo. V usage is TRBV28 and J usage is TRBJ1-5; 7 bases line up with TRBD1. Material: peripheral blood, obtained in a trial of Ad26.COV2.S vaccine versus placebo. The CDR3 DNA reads TGTGCCAGCAGTCCCGACAGGGTACAGCCCCAGCATTTT. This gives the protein CASSPDRVQPQHF.